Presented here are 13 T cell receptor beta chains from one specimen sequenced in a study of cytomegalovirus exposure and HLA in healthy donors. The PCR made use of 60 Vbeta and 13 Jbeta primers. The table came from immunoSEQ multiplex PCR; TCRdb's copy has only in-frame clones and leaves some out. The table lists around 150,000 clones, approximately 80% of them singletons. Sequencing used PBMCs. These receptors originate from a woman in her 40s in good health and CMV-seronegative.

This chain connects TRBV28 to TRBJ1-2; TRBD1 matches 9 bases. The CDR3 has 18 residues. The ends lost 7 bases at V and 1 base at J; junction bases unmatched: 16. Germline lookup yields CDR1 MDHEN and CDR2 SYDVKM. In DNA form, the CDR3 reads TGTGCCAGCAACTCGGGCGGACAGGGGACCAGATTTAACTATGGCTACACCTTC. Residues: CASNSGGQGTRFNYGYTF.

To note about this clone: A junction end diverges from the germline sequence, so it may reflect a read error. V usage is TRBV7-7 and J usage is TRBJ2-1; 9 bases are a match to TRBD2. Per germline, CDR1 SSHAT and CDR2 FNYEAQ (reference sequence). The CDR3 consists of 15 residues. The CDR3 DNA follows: TGTGCTAGCAGCTCGTCTAGCGGGGCCTACAATGAGCAGTTCTTC. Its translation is CASSSSSGAYNEQFF.

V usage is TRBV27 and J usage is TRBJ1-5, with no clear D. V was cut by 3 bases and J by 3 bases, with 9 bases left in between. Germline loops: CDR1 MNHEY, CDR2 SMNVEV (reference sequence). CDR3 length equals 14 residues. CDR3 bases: TGTGCCAGCAGTTTTGCCAGGTCCAATCAGCCCCAGCATTTT. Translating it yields CASSFARSNQPQHF.

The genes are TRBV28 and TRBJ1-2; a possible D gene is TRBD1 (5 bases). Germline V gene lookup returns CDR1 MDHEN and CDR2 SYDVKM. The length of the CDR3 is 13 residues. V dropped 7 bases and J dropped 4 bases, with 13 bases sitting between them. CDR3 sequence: CASTTQGLYGYTF. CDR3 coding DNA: TGTGCCAGCACTACGCAGGGCCTCTATGGCTACACCTTC.

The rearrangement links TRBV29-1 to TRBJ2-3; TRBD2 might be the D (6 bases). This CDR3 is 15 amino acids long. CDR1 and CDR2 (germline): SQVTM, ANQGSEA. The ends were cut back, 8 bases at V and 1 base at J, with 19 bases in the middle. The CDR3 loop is CSSSEDWRGTDTQYF. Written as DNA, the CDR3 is TGCAGCTCTAGCGAGGACTGGCGGGGCACAGATACGCAGTATTTT.

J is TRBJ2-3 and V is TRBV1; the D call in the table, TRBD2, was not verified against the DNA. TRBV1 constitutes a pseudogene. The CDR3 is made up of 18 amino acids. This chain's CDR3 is CTSSQQTSGASSTDTQYF. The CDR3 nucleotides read TGCACCAGCAGCCAACAGACTAGCGGGGCGTCTAGCACAGATACGCAGTATTTT.

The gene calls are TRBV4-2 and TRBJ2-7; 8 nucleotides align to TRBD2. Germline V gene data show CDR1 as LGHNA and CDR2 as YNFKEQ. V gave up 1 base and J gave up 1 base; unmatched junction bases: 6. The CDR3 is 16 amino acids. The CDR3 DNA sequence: TGTGCCAGCAGCCAAGTCCGGACGGGGGGGTCCTACGAGCAGTACTTC. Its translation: CASSQVRTGGSYEQYF.

The CDR3 here is CASSPGVSGELFF. The CDR3 region has the DNA TGCGCCAGCAGTCCCGGGGTGTCCGGGGAGCTGTTTTTT. The chain combines TRBV10-1 with TRBJ2-2, with D tentatively TRBD2 (5 bases). The CDR3 contains 13 residues. Trimming removed 5 bases from V and 6 bases from J, with 10 bases in between. Germline CDR1 is WNHNN and CDR2 is SYGVQD (reference sequence).

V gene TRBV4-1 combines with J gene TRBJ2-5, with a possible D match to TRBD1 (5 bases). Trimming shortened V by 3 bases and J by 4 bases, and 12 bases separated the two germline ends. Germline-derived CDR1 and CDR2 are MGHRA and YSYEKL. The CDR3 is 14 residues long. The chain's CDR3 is CASSHLPGPETQYF. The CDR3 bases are TGCGCCAGCAGCCATCTTCCAGGGCCAGAGACCCAGTACTTC.

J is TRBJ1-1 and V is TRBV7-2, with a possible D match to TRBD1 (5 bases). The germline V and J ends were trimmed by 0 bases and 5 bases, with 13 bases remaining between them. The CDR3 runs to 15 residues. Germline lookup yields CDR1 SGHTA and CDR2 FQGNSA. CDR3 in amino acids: CASSLARGSPTEAFF. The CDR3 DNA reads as TGTGCCAGCAGCTTAGCTCGGGGGAGCCCTACTGAAGCTTTCTTT.

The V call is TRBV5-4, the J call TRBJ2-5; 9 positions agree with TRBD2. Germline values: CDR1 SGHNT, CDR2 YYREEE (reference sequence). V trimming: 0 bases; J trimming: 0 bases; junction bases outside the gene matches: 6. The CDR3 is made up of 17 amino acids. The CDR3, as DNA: TGTGCCAGCAGCTTGGGTCTAGCGGGACCGTACCAAGAGACCCAGTACTTC. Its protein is CASSLGLAGPYQETQYF.

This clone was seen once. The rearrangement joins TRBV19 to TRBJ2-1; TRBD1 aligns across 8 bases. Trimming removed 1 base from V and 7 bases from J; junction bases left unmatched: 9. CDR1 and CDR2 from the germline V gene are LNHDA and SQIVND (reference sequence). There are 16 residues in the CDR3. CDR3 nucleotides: TGTGCCAGTAGTATAGGGGGAACAGGGGGATCGAATGAGCAGTTCTTC. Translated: CASSIGGTGGSNEQFF.

The CDR3 reads CASSLPAGNGYGYTF. In DNA form, the CDR3 reads TGTGCCAGCAGCTTACCCGCAGGTAACGGCTATGGCTACACCTTC. The V gene is TRBV7-2, the J gene TRBJ1-2, with D hard to call. The germline V gene has CDR1 SGHTA and CDR2 FQGNSA. V was pared by 2 bases and J by 4 bases, with 14 bases between. The CDR3 contains 15 residues.